Following are 9 T cell receptor beta chains from one sample sequenced in a study of cytomegalovirus exposure and HLA in healthy donors. With 60 Vbeta and 13 Jbeta primers, the PCR was carried out. Clones were read by immunoSEQ multiplex PCR, and TCRdb kept only the in-frame ones, dropping some. The data show over 150,000 clones, with around three quarters seen just once and 3.7% held by the top ten. The sequencing input was PBMCs. The source of these receptors is a young man in good health and CMV-seropositive.

Comment on this clone: The same CDR3 also results from other DNA sequences found in this sample. This sequence joins TRBV5-1 and TRBJ2-2; 9 positions match TRBD1. In germline, CDR1 is SGHRS, CDR2 YFSETQ. Trimming cost V 3 bases and J 0 bases; bases outside gene matches: 3. This CDR3 comprises 16 residues. Here the CDR3 DNA reads TGCGCCAGCAGCTCTACAGGGGGCGCGAACACCGGGGAGCTGTTTTTT. Translated: CASSSTGGANTGELFF.

A note on this clone: Other DNA sequences of this sample code for an identical CDR3. The chain has TRBV5-1 and TRBJ2-1; 7 positions match TRBD1. Germline trimming cut 1 base from V and 5 bases from J; bases unmatched to any gene: 6. The CDR3 consists of 15 residues. Germline CDR1 reads SGHRS; CDR2 reads YFSETQ. CDR3 residues: CASSLYGTDDNEQFF. CDR3 sequence (DNA): TGCGCCAGCAGCTTGTATGGGACAGATGACAATGAGCAGTTCTTC. Variable domain in full (rest from reference TRBV5-1 and TRBJ2-1): KAGVTQTPRYLIKTRGQQVTLSCSPISGHRSVSWYQQTPGQGLQFLFEYFSETQRNKGNFPGRFSGRQFSNSRSEMNVSTLELGDSALYLCASSLYGTDDNEQFFGPGTRLTVL.

This chain uses TRBV4-3 with TRBJ2-4, with no clear D. Germline V gene lookup returns CDR1 LGHNA and CDR2 YSLEER. V gave up 0 bases and J gave up 1 base, with 13 bases separating them. The CDR3 contains 17 residues. CDR3 sequence: CASSQDRAHPAKNIQYF. For the CDR3, the DNA is TGCGCCAGCAGCCAAGATCGTGCGCACCCGGCCAAAAACATTCAGTACTTC.

The table lists this clone with a count of one. As the CDR3 is not closed by the conserved phenylalanine or tryptophan, this likely results from a read error. The chain is built from TRBV5-4 and TRBJ1-3, with D maybe TRBD1 (5 bases). CDR1 and CDR2 from the germline V gene are SGHNT and YYREEE (reference sequence). V dropped 1 base and J dropped 0 bases, with 11 bases sitting between them. This CDR3 has 16 amino acids. CDR3 sequence (DNA): TGTGCCAGCAGCTTGTCGCAGGGTTCCTCTGGAAACACCATATATCTT. This gives the protein CASSLSQGSSGNTIYL.

The chain joins TRBV5-4 to TRBJ2-2; D possibly corresponds to TRBD1 (6 bases). The CDR3 is 14 amino acids. The germline gives CDR1 SGHNT, CDR2 YYREEE (reference sequence). Between the trimmed V and J ends, which lost 4 bases and 1 base, there was a span of 8 bases. The CDR3, as DNA: TGTGCCAGCAGCGTGACAGGGAACACCGGGGAGCTGTTTTTT. This gives the protein CASSVTGNTGELFF.

This chain joins TRBV5-4 and TRBJ1-2, with D perhaps matching TRBD1 (5 bases). This CDR3 contains 15 residues. Germline CDR1 and CDR2: SGHNT and YYREEE (reference sequence). Trimming cost V 4 bases and J 4 bases, with 17 bases left between them. CDR3 coding DNA: TGTGCCAGCAGCGCCGACCTTTCAGGGCTCTATGGCTACACCTTC. This encodes CASSADLSGLYGYTF.

This clone has only one observation. The chain combines TRBV28 with TRBJ1-5; tentatively, D is TRBD1 (5 bases). The germline gives CDR1 MDHEN, CDR2 SYDVKM. CDR3 size: 17 residues. The V and J ends lost 6 bases and 6 bases respectively, with 24 bases between them. CDR3 in DNA: TGTGCCAGCAGCCCGTGGGACGGCGATGAGCGGGGTCAGCCCCAGCATTTT. It specifies CASSPWDGDERGQPQHF.

V and J are TRBV6-1 and TRBJ1-4; D unresolved. Trimming shortened V by 2 bases and J by 6 bases, and 7 bases separated the two germline ends. The CDR3 is 13 residues long. Per germline, CDR1 MNHNS and CDR2 SASEGT. This CDR3 is CASSEREDEKLFF. The DNA for the CDR3 is TGTGCCAGCAGTGAACGGGAAGATGAAAAACTGTTTTTT.

This chain uses TRBV9 with TRBJ2-5; TRBD2 might be the D (7 bases). The CDR3 runs 15 residues. Trimming shortened V by 0 bases and J by 4 bases, and 13 bases separated the two germline ends. The V gene's germline CDR1 is SGDLS and CDR2 YYNGEE. CDR3 bases: TGTGCCAGCAGCGTAGAGGCGGGGGCCCTAGAGACCCAGTACTTC. Protein sequence: CASSVEAGALETQYF.